These 9 T cell receptor beta chains share one sample of origin, sequenced in a study of blood T cell repertoires in COVID-19. This table comes from immunoSEQ multiplex PCR, and its TCRdb copy is limited to in-frame clones, with some not included. The sample has approximately 400,000 clones; approximately 89% are singletons. Sequencing used peripheral blood. These TCRs come from a woman between 50 and 59 years old with COVID-19, enrolled during active disease.

The J gene is TRBJ2-5, the V gene TRBV29-1; TRBD2 aligns across 8 bases. CDR1 is SQVTM, CDR2 ANQGSEA, per germline. The CDR3 has 16 amino acids. V was pared by 0 bases and J by 5 bases, with 11 bases of the junction left unmatched. CDR3 DNA: TGCAGCGTTGAAGAGGAACGGGGGGGCCACGGGGAGACCCAGTACTTC. Translating gives CSVEEERGGHGETQYF.

V and J are TRBV12-3 or TRBV12-4 and TRBJ2-4; D gene uncertain. Trimming took 3 bases from V and 13 from J, leaving 16 bases between them. CDR3 length equals 13 residues. The CDR3, as DNA: TGTGCCAGCAGTTTTAGCATTGAGAGTATCCAGTACTTC. Translating it yields CASSFSIESIQYF.

This clone was found once. J is TRBJ1-4 and V is TRBV3-1 (or the pseudogene TRBV3-2), with a weak D call TRBD1 (5 bases). Trimming took off 2 bases at V and 8 bases at J, with 12 bases between the two ends. CDR3 length: 14 amino acids. Looked up from germline, CDR1 is LGHDT and CDR2 is YNNKEL (reference sequence). CDR3 protein: CASSQWGQGEKLFF. DNA of the CDR3: TGTGCCAGCAGCCAATGGGGCCAGGGAGAAAAACTGTTTTTT.

The chain couples TRBV4-1 to TRBJ1-2; D is unclear. CDR3 length equals 15 residues. Germline V CDR1 and CDR2: MGHRA, YSYEKL. Deletions cut 4 bases from V and 3 bases from J, with 15 bases between. The CDR3: CASSPHPLLDYGYTF. The CDR3 DNA reads as TGCGCCAGCAGCCCTCATCCACTTCTGGACTATGGCTACACCTTC.

This chain links TRBV24-1 with TRBJ1-1, with 7 bases aligning to TRBD1. V trimming: 3 bases; J trimming: 5 bases; junction bases outside the gene matches: 5. The CDR3 runs to 14 residues. Germline V lookup: CDR1 KGHDR, CDR2 SFDVKD. Written as DNA, the CDR3 is TGTGCCACCAGTGATACAGGGGTCAGGACTGAAGCTTTCTTT. Protein sequence: CATSDTGVRTEAFF.

This rearrangement joins TRBV2 to TRBJ1-3; D unresolved. This CDR3 spans 14 amino acids. V lost 6 bases and J lost 0, with 9 bases in between. Per germline, CDR1 SNHLY and CDR2 FYNNEI. The CDR3 here is CASRKQVSGNTIYF. In nucleotides, the CDR3 is TGTGCCAGCAGAAAACAAGTCTCTGGAAACACCATATATTTT. Full variable domain (rest looked up from reference TRBV2 and TRBJ1-3): EPEVTQTPSHQVTQMGQEVILRCVPISNHLYFYWYRQILGQKVEFLVSFYNNEISEKSEIFDDQFSVERPDGSNFTLKIRSTKLEDSAMYFCASRKQVSGNTIYFGEGSWLTVV.

The count of this clone is one. The chain combines TRBV5-1 with TRBJ2-6, with a tentative D call TRBD2 (5 bases). This CDR3 has 16 amino acids. Trimming took off 4 bases at V and 0 bases at J, with 11 bases between the two ends. Germline-derived CDR1 and CDR2 are SGHRS and YFSETQ. In DNA form, the CDR3 reads TGCGCCAGCAGCCCGCACGGGGACTCTGGGGCCAACGTCCTGACTTTC. Its protein is CASSPHGDSGANVLTF.

This clone was observed a single time. CDR3 residues: CASSVSGQGLEQYF. Here the CDR3 DNA reads TGTGCCAGCAGTGTGTCCGGACAAGGCCTGGAGCAGTACTTC. V usage is TRBV2 and J usage is TRBJ2-7, with D possibly TRBD1 on 5 matching bases. The CDR3 runs to 14 residues. Per germline, CDR1 SNHLY and CDR2 FYNNEI. The V end lost 4 bases, the J end lost 7 bases, and 17 bases lay between the germline ends.

This rearrangement joins TRBV15 to TRBJ2-5, with D tentatively TRBD1 (5 bases). This CDR3 has 13 amino acids. With 1 base removed from V and 5 bases from J, the gap between germline ends came to 8 bases. The germline CDR1 and CDR2 sequences are LNHNV and YYDKDF (reference sequence). The CDR3 DNA follows: TGTGCCACCAGCAGAGCAGGGTACGAGACCCAGTACTTC. This sequence encodes CATSRAGYETQYF.